This TCR beta chain was recovered during a study of blood T cell repertoires in COVID-19. Study-level background: PBMCs, B-cell-depleted T cells, or T cells were the source of the cDNA or gDNA that made up the material.

In the original processing: Researchers report that nucleated cell counts were estimated from reference gene primer amplification. Assay: immunoSEQ multiplex PCR; the TCRdb copy retains only in-frame clones and omits some. The DNA was the basis for D and trimming; V, J and clone size are from that table. The sample shows about 210,000 clones, over 75% of them seen only once. This CDR3 is 18 amino acids long. The germline CDR1 and CDR2 sequences are SGHAT and FQNNGV. Trimming removed 4 bases from V and 5 bases from J; junction bases left unmatched: 17. The specimen sequenced was peripheral blood. This clonotype originated in a woman aged 40 to 50 with acute or convalescent COVID-19. V gene TRBV11-2 combines with J gene TRBJ2-5; 9 bases are shared with TRBD1. For the CDR3, the DNA is TGTGCCAGCAGCTCAAAACGTAGGTCGGGACAGGGTCGGGAGACCCAGTACTTC. This encodes CASSSKRRSGQGRETQYF. Based on the CDR3 plus reference TRBV11-2 and TRBJ2-5, the full variable domain is EAGVAQSPRYKIIEKRQSVAFWCNPISGHATLYWYQQILGQGPKLLIQFQNNGVVDDSQLPKDRFSAERLKGVDSTLKIQPAKLEDSAVYLCASSSKRRSGQGRETQYFGPGTRLLVL.